This TCR beta chain originates from a study of blood T cell repertoires in COVID-19. TCRdb keeps only in-frame clones here, not all; method: immunoSEQ multiplex PCR. The sample shows 500,000 or so clones, approximately 86% of them seen only once. Source material: PBMCs or T cells enriched from blood (not recorded which). This clonotype was sampled from a woman between 18 and 30 years old who had recovered from COVID-19.

The CDR3 sequence is CASSSLGVPEAFF. Written as DNA, the CDR3 is TGTGCCAGCAGTTCCCTCGGGGTTCCTGAAGCTTTCTTT. The genes are TRBV6-6 and TRBJ1-1; unclear D gene. Trimming cost V 4 bases and J 6 bases, with 12 bases left between them. Germline V gene data show CDR1 as MNHNY and CDR2 as SVGAGI (reference sequence). The CDR3 covers 13 residues.